This T cell receptor (beta chain) stems from a study of blood T cell repertoires in COVID-19. Study-wide context: Acute and convalescent COVID-19 samples came from the United States, Italy and Spain. T cells, B-cell-depleted T cells, or PBMCs supplied cDNA or gDNA.

In the study's own analysis: How many nucleated cells were present was estimated from reference gene primer amplification. Data came from immunoSEQ multiplex PCR; TCRdb stores just in-frame clones and leaves some out. The V and J calls and clone size are taken from that table; D and trimming were inferred from the DNA. The table records 90,000 or so clones, 84% of them present only once. This CDR3 comprises 15 residues. Trimming removed 3 bases from V and 2 bases from J, with 10 bases in between. Germline V gives CDR1 SEHNR, CDR2 FQNEAQ (reference sequence). The receptor was isolated from a man aged 55 to 70 with acute or convalescent COVID-19. Sequenced sample: peripheral blood. The V gene is TRBV7-9, the J gene TRBJ1-4, with unresolved D. This CDR3 reads CASSLGQLTNEKLFF. CDR3 nucleotides: TGTGCCAGCAGCTTGGGCCAACTTACTAATGAAAAACTGTTTTTT.